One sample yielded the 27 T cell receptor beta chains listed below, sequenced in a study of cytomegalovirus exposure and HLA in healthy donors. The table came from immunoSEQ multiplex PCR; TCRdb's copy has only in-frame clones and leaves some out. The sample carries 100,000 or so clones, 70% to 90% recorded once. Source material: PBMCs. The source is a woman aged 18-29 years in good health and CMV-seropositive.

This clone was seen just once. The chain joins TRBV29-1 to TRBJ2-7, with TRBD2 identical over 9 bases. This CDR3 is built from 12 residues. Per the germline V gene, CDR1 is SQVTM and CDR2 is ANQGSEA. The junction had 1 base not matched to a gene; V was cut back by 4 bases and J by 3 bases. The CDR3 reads CSVVTSGYEQYF. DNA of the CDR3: TGCAGCGTTGTGACTAGCGGCTACGAGCAGTACTTC.

The CDR3 sequence: CASSYPREGLGETQYF. CDR3 in DNA: TGCGCCAGCAGCTACCCCCGCGAGGGATTAGGTGAGACCCAGTACTTC. The chain recombines TRBV5-1 with TRBJ2-5; D is possibly TRBD2 (5 bases). Trimming left V 3 bases short and J 5 bases short, with 20 bases between. Germline V gene sequence: CDR1 SGHRS, CDR2 YFSETQ. This CDR3 region has 16 residues.

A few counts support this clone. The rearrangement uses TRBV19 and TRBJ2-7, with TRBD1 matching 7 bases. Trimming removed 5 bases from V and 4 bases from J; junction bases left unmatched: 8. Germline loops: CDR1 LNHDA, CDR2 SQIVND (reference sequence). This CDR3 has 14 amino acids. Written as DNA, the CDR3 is TGTGCCAGTAGTCCCCCAGGACAGGCGTACGAGCAGTACTTC. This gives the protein CASSPPGQAYEQYF.

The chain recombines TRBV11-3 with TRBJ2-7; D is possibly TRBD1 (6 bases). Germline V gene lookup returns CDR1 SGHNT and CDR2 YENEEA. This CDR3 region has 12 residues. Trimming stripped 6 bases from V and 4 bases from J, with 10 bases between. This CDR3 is CASSLDRYEQYF. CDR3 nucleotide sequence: TGTGCCAGCAGTTTGGACAGATACGAGCAGTACTTC.

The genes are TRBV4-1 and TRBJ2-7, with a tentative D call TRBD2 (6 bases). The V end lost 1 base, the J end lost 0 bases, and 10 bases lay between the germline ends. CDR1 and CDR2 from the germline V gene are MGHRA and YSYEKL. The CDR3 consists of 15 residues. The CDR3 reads CASSQVLEGSYEQYF. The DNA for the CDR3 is TGCGCCAGCAGCCAAGTTCTGGAGGGCTCCTACGAGCAGTACTTC.

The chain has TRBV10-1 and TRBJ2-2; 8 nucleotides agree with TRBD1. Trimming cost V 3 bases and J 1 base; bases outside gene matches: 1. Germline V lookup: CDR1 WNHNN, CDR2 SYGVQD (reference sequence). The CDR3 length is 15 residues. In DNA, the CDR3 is TGCGCCAGCAGTGACGACAGGGGGAACACCGGGGAGCTGTTTTTT. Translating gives CASSDDRGNTGELFF.

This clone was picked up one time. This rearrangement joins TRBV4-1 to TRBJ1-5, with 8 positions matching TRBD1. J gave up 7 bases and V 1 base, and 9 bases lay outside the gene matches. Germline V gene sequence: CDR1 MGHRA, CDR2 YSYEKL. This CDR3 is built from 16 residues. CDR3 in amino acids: CASSQAWAGGRQPQHF. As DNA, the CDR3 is TGCGCCAGCAGCCAAGCTTGGGCAGGGGGCAGGCAGCCCCAGCATTTT.

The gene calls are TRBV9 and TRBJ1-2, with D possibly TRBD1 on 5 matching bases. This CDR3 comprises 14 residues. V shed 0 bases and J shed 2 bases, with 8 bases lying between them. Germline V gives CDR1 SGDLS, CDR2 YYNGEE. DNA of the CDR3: TGTGCCAGCAGCGTAGGACAGAGAAACTATGGCTACACCTTC. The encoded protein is CASSVGQRNYGYTF.

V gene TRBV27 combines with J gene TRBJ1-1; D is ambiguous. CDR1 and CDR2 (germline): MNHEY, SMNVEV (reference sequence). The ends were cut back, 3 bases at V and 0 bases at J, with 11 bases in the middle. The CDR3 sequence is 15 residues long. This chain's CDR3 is CASSFLPGVNTEAFF. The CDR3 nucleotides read TGTGCCAGCAGTTTCCTTCCGGGAGTGAACACTGAAGCTTTCTTT.

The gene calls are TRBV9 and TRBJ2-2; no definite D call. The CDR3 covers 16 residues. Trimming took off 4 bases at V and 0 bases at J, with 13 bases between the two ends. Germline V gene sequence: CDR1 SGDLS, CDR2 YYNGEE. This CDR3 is CASSPTWAPNTGELFF. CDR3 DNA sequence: TGTGCCAGCAGCCCCACCTGGGCCCCGAACACCGGGGAGCTGTTTTTT.

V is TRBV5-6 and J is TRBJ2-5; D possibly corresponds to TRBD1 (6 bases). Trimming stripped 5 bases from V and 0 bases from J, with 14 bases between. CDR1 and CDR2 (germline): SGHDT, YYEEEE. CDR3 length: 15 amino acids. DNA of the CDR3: TGTGCCAGCAGGGAAGAGAGGGGGTACCAAGAGACCCAGTACTTC. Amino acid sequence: CASREERGYQETQYF.

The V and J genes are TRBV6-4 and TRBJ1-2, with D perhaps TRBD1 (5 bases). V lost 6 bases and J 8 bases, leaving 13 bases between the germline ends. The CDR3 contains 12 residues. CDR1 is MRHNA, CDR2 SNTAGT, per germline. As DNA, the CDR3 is TGTGCCAGCAGCGGCTCAGGGAAGGGCTACACCTTC. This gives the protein CASSGSGKGYTF.

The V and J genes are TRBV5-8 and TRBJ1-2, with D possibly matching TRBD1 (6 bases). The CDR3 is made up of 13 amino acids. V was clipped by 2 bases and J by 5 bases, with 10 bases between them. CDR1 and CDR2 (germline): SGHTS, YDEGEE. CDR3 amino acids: CASSLKDSYGYTF. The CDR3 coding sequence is TGTGCCAGCAGCTTAAAGGACAGTTATGGCTACACCTTC.

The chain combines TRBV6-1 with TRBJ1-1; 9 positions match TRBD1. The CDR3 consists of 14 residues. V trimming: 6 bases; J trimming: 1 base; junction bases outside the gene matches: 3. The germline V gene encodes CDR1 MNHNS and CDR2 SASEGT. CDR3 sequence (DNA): TGTGCCAGCAGCTGGACAGGGGAGAACACTGAAGCTTTCTTT. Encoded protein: CASSWTGENTEAFF.

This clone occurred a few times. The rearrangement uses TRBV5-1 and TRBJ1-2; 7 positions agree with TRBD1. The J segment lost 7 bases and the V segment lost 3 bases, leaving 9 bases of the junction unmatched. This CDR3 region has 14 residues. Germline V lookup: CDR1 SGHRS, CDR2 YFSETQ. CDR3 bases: TGCGCCAGCAGCTCCGTGGAGGGGGCTATTGGCTACACCTTC. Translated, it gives CASSSVEGAIGYTF.

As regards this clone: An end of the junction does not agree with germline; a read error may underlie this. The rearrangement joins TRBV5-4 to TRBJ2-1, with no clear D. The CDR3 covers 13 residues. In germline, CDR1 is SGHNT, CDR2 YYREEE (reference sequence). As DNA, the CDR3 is TGTGCCAGCAGCGAGATCTCCAACAATGAGCAGTTCTTC. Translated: CASSEISNNEQFF.

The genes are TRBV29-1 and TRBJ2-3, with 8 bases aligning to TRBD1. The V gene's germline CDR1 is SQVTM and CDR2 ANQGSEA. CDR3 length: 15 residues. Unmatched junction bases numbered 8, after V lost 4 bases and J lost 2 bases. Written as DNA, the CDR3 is TGCAGCGTTGCAATGACAGGGGAGTCCACAGATACGCAGTATTTT. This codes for CSVAMTGESTDTQYF.

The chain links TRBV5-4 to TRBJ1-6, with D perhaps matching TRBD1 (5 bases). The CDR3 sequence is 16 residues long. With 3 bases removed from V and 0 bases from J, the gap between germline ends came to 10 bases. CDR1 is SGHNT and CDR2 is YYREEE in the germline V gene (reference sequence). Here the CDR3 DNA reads TGTGCCAGCAGCTGGGGCAGGAGCTCCTATAATTCACCCCTCCACTTT. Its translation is CASSWGRSSYNSPLHF.

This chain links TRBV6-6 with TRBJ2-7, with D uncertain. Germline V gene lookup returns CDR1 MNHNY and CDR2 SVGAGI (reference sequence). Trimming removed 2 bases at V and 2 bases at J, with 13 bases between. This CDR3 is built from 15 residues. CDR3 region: CASSYPDRPPYEQYF. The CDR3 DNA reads TGTGCCAGCAGTTACCCAGATCGCCCCCCCTACGAGCAGTACTTC.

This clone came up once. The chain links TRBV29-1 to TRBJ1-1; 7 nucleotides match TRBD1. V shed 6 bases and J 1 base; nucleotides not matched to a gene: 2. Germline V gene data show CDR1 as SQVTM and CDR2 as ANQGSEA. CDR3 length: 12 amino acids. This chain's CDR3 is CSVRTGNTEAFF. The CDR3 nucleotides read TGCAGCGTAAGGACAGGGAACACTGAAGCTTTCTTT.

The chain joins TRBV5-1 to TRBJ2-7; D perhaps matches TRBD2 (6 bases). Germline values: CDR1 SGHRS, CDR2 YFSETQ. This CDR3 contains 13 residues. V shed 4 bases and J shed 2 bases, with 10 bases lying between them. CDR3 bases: TGCGCCAGCAGCGGGAGGCCTCCCTACGAGCAGTACTTC. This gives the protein CASSGRPPYEQYF. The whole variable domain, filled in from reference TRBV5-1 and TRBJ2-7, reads KAGVTQTPRYLIKTRGQQVTLSCSPISGHRSVSWYQQTPGQGLQFLFEYFSETQRNKGNFPGRFSGRQFSNSRSEMNVSTLELGDSALYLCASSGRPPYEQYFGPGTRLTVT.

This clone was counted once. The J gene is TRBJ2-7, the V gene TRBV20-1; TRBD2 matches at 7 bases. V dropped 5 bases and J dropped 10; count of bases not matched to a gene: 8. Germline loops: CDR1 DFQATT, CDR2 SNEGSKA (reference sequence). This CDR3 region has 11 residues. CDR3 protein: CSARRLADQYF. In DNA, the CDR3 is TGCAGTGCTCGAAGGCTAGCGGACCAGTACTTC.

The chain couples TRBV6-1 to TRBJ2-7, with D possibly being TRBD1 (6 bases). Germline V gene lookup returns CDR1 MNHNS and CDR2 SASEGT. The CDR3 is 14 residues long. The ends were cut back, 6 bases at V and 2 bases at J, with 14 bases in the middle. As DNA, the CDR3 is TGTGCCAGCAGCTTAGACCGGGACACCTACGAGCAGTACTTC. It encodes CASSLDRDTYEQYF.

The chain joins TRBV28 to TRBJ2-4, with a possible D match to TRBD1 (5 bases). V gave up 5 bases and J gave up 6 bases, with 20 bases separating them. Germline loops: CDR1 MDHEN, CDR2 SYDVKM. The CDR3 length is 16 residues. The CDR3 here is CASSGKTAERINIQYF. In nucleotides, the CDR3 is TGTGCCAGCAGTGGGAAGACAGCCGAAAGGATAAACATTCAGTACTTC.

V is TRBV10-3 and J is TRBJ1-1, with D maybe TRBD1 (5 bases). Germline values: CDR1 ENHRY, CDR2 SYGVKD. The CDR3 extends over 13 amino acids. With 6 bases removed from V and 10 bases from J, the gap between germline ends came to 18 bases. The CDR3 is CAIRRDSGSGAFF. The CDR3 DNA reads TGTGCCATCAGACGCGACAGTGGCTCTGGAGCTTTCTTT.

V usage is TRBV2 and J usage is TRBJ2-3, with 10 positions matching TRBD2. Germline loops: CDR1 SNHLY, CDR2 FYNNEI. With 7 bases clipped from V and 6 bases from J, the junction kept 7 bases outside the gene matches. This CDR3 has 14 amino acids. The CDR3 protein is CASMASGSRDTQYF. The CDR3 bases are TGTGCCAGCATGGCTAGCGGGAGTAGGGATACGCAGTATTTT.

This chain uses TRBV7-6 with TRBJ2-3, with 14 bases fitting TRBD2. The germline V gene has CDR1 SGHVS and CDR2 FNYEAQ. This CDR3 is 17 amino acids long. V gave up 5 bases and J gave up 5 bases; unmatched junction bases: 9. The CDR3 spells CASSIGTSGSSGDTQYF. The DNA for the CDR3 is TGTGCCAGCAGCATTGGGACTAGCGGGAGTTCGGGAGATACGCAGTATTTT.